One and the same sample provided the 29 T cell receptor beta chains below, sequenced in a study of T-cell memory formation after mild COVID-19. Via MiXCR, TCRdb re-called the 5' RACE reads, giving one row per CDR3 protein. Of about 250,000 distinct CDR3 sequences in the sample, 15% are singletons; the top ten hold around 2.2%. Sample: PBMCs or a T cell subset sorted from them (not recorded which). These receptors all stem from an adult woman who had mild COVID-19 (a few samples of this study predate the infection). Cell type and time point are not known.

This clonotype turned up a few times. The chain couples TRBV2 to TRBJ2-2; 10 nucleotides line up with TRBD2. J lost 4 bases, V lost 9 bases, and 5 bases had no gene match. Germline V gives CDR1 SNHLY, CDR2 FYNNEI. The CDR3 consists of 14 residues. CDR3 DNA sequence: TGTGCCAGTTTCGTAGCGGGAGGCACCGGGGAGCTGTTTTTT. Encoded protein: CASFVAGGTGELFF.

This chain connects TRBV12-3 or TRBV12-4 to TRBJ1-2; TRBD1 matches at 7 bases. The V and J ends lost 9 bases and 4 bases, in that order; junction bases with no gene match: 5. The CDR3 runs to 12 residues. The CDR3 loop is CASTGASYGYTF. The CDR3 nucleotides read TGTGCCAGTACAGGGGCCTCCTATGGCTACACCTTC.

This clonotype occurred many times. This chain uses TRBV20-1 with TRBJ1-6, with D hard to call. This CDR3 comprises 14 residues. The ends were cut back, 1 base at V and 4 bases at J, with 8 bases in the middle. CDR1 and CDR2 from the germline V gene are DFQATT and SNEGSKA (reference sequence). CDR3 sequence (DNA): TGCAGTGCTAGAGTGTCCGGGTATAATTCACCCCTCCACTTT. Protein product: CSARVSGYNSPLHF.

This clonotype was recorded at least ten times. The chain has TRBV20-1 and TRBJ1-2; D call uncertain. The germline V gene has CDR1 DFQATT and CDR2 SNEGSKA (reference sequence). The CDR3 runs 16 residues. The V end lost 0 bases, the J end lost 0 bases, and 14 bases lay between the germline ends. This chain's CDR3 is CSARDAVTPSNYGYTF. In DNA, the CDR3 is TGCAGTGCTAGAGATGCGGTGACACCATCTAACTATGGCTACACCTTC.

This clonotype came up a few times. V is TRBV3-1 and J is TRBJ2-7; TRBD2 agrees at 10 bases. This CDR3 is 16 amino acids long. Germline V lookup: CDR1 LGHDT, CDR2 YNNKEL (reference sequence). V lost 4 bases to trimming and J lost 1 base; unmatched junction nucleotides: 7. CDR3 DNA: TGTGCCAGCAGCCGGACTAGCGGCTCCCTATCCTACGAGCAGTACTTC. Amino acids: CASSRTSGSLSYEQYF.

The chain has TRBV6-4 and TRBJ2-3, with TRBD2 as a possible D gene (6 bases). V was cut by 3 bases and J by 4 bases, with 17 bases left in between. The CDR3 runs to 16 residues. Germline V gives CDR1 MRHNA, CDR2 SNTAGT. CDR3 nucleotide sequence: TGTGCCAGCAGTGAGGTTTCTCGGGAGTTGTCAGATACGCAGTATTTT. Amino acid sequence: CASSEVSRELSDTQYF.

The chain is built from TRBV6-6 and TRBJ2-5; possible D gene TRBD1, 6 bases. The CDR3 covers 15 residues. V was shortened by 6 bases and J by 1 base, with 15 bases between the two germline ends. The germline V gene has CDR1 MNHNY and CDR2 SVGAGI (reference sequence). CDR3 region: CASSRDNQVQETQYF. Here the CDR3 DNA reads TGTGCCAGCAGCCGGGACAATCAAGTCCAAGAGACCCAGTACTTC.

The gene calls are TRBV25-1 and TRBJ1-1; D unresolved. The CDR3 contains 14 residues. V lost 1 base and J lost 3, with 9 bases in between. Germline V gene lookup returns CDR1 MGHDK and CDR2 SYGVNS. CDR3 nucleotides: TGTGCCAGCAGTGAATTTCGGACCGACACTGAAGCTTTCTTT. As protein: CASSEFRTDTEAFF.

The rearrangement links TRBV30 to TRBJ2-1; D gene unclear. Germline CDR1 and CDR2: GTSNPN and SVGIG (reference sequence). The CDR3 totals 14 residues. The germline V and J ends were trimmed by 4 bases and 6 bases, with 16 bases remaining between them. CDR3 residues: CAWKHGPGTNEQFF. Written as DNA, the CDR3 is TGTGCCTGGAAACACGGACCAGGAACCAATGAGCAGTTCTTC.

This clonotype was observed a handful of times. The chain combines TRBV9 with TRBJ2-2, with a tentative D call TRBD2 (7 bases). The CDR3 sequence is 14 residues long. Trimming removed 6 bases from V and 4 bases from J, with 13 bases in between. Per the germline V gene, CDR1 is SGDLS and CDR2 is YYNGEE. The CDR3 region has the DNA TGTGCCAGCACGGGGGGCTTAGGCACCGGGGAGCTGTTTTTT. Residues: CASTGGLGTGELFF.

The J gene is TRBJ2-2, the V gene TRBV6-2 or TRBV6-3, with 7 bases that match TRBD1. The germline V gene has CDR1 MNHEY and CDR2 SVGEGT. The CDR3 has 16 residues. Losses at the gene ends were 8 bases for V and 0 bases for J; bases not matched to a gene: 9. CDR3 in amino acids: CASGPDRASNTGELFF. In nucleotides, the CDR3 is TGTGCCAGCGGACCAGACAGGGCCTCGAACACCGGGGAGCTGTTTTTT.

The chain is built from TRBV24-1 and TRBJ2-5, with a weak D call TRBD2 (7 bases). Per the germline V gene, CDR1 is KGHDR and CDR2 is SFDVKD. V lost 3 bases, J lost 7 bases, and 20 bases lay in between. The CDR3 has 16 residues. This CDR3 is CATSDAGATDGTTQYF. The CDR3 DNA reads as TGTGCCACCAGTGATGCGGGGGCGACTGACGGAACGACCCAGTACTTC.

The chain joins TRBV6-2 or TRBV6-3 to TRBJ1-5; TRBD1 matches at 7 bases. Trimming took 7 bases from V and 5 from J; bases not matched to a gene: 5. Germline lookup yields CDR1 MNHEY and CDR2 SVGEGT. The CDR3 length is 13 residues. CDR3 coding DNA: TGTGCCAGCACCCGACAGGGACATCAGCCCCAGCATTTT. Protein product: CASTRQGHQPQHF.

This clonotype has ten or more counts. The gene calls are TRBV12-3 or TRBV12-4 and TRBJ2-7; D not certain. Trimming pared 6 bases from V and 0 bases from J, leaving 3 bases between. CDR3 size: 11 residues. CDR3 in DNA: TGTGCCAGCAGCCCCTCCTACGAGCAGTACTTC. This codes for CASSPSYEQYF.

In this sample, this clonotype turned up a few times. The V and J genes are TRBV14 and TRBJ2-7, with 7 bases identical to TRBD2. This CDR3 spans 14 amino acids. J was trimmed by 3 bases and V by 1 base; bases with no gene match: 3. Germline V gives CDR1 SGHDN, CDR2 FVKESK. This CDR3 is CASSQVGGNYEQYF. CDR3 bases: TGTGCCAGCAGCCAAGTGGGGGGGAACTACGAGCAGTACTTC.

In this sample, this clonotype turned up a few times. This sequence joins TRBV7-2 and TRBJ1-4, with D perhaps matching TRBD1 (5 bases). Germline CDR1 and CDR2: SGHTA and FQGNSA. Deletions cut 5 bases from V and 8 bases from J, with 18 bases between. The CDR3 covers 15 residues. CDR3 bases: TGTGCCAGCAGCACAGGCATTCCGAAGAAAGAAAAACTGTTTTTT. It yields the protein CASSTGIPKKEKLFF. The full variable domain, its missing parts supplied by reference TRBV7-2 and TRBJ1-4, is GAGVSQSPSNKVTEKGKDVELRCDPISGHTALYWYRQSLGQGLEFLIYFQGNSAPDKSGLPSDRFSAERTGGSVSTLTIQRTQQEDSAVYLCASSTGIPKKEKLFFGSGTQLSVL.

The genes are TRBV7-2 and TRBJ2-7; 8 positions match TRBD2. This CDR3 is 16 amino acids long. The trim removed 6 bases at V and 0 bases at J, leaving 10 bases unmatched. Germline CDR1 SGHTA, CDR2 FQGNSA. The CDR3 nucleotides read TGTGCCAGCAGGTTCTCAGGCGGGGGGAGCTCCTACGAGCAGTACTTC. Its protein is CASRFSGGGSSYEQYF.

The CDR3 spells CASSESPARAHRQETQYF. The CDR3 DNA is TGTGCCAGCAGTGAATCCCCGGCGAGGGCGCACAGGCAGGAGACCCAGTACTTC. The chain employs TRBV6-1 and TRBJ2-5; D may be TRBD1 or TRBD2 (5 bases each). Trimming took off 2 bases at V and 5 bases at J, with 24 bases between the two ends. CDR3 length: 18 residues. The germline V gene encodes CDR1 MNHNS and CDR2 SASEGT.

This clonotype was detected many times. The genes are TRBV7-2 and TRBJ2-5; weak D call: TRBD2 (5 bases). The CDR3 sequence is 13 residues long. In germline, CDR1 is SGHTA, CDR2 FQGNSA. Trimming stripped 3 bases from V and 2 bases from J, with 7 bases between. The CDR3 coding sequence is TGTGCCAGCAGCTTCCGGGGACAAGAGACCCAGTACTTC. It yields the protein CASSFRGQETQYF.

The V and J genes are TRBV5-1 and TRBJ1-1; D uncertain. Germline-derived CDR1 and CDR2 are SGHRS and YFSETQ. The CDR3 is 12 amino acids. V was trimmed by 8 bases and J by 4 bases, leaving 12 bases between them. The CDR3 coding sequence is TGCGCCAGTGGAGAGATTGGCACTGAAGCTTTCTTT. This gives the protein CASGEIGTEAFF.

The chain combines TRBV24-1 with TRBJ2-1, with 8 bases identical to TRBD2. V lost 2 bases and J lost 2; bases outside the gene matches: 7. The germline V gene has CDR1 KGHDR and CDR2 SFDVKD. The CDR3 consists of 17 residues. The CDR3 region has the DNA TGTGCCACCAGTGATTCGAGGGTTAGCGGGGCCTACAATGAGCAGTTCTTC. It is translated as CATSDSRVSGAYNEQFF.

J is TRBJ2-1 and V is TRBV7-2; 12 bases are a match to TRBD2. CDR3 length: 15 residues. Losses at the gene ends were 1 base for V and 9 bases for J; bases not matched to a gene: 4. The germline CDR1 and CDR2 sequences are SGHTA and FQGNSA. CDR3 in amino acids: CASSLVLAGGREQFF. The CDR3 nucleotides are TGTGCCAGCAGCTTAGTACTAGCGGGAGGTCGTGAGCAGTTCTTC.

This clonotype turned up a few times. The chain uses TRBV5-1 and TRBJ1-3; D is unresolved. Trimming pared 1 base from V and 4 bases from J, leaving 12 bases between. Germline assignment: CDR1 SGHRS and CDR2 YFSETQ. CDR3 length: 15 residues. CDR3 nucleotide sequence: TGCGCCAGCAGCTTGAACCGGGAGCGAGGAAACACCATATATTTT. Its translation is CASSLNRERGNTIYF.

This clonotype was seen a few times. V and J are TRBV7-2 and TRBJ2-1, with TRBD2 matching 9 bases. The CDR3 is 17 residues long. V shed 0 bases, J shed 2 bases, and the junction held 5 bases outside the gene matches. Germline V CDR1 and CDR2: SGHTA, FQGNSA. The CDR3 loop is CASSLAQGGGAYNEQFF. CDR3 bases: TGTGCCAGCAGCTTAGCGCAGGGCGGGGGGGCCTACAATGAGCAGTTCTTC.

A few counts support this clonotype. The rearrangement links TRBV6-6 to TRBJ1-4; D gene ambiguous. Trimming took 5 bases from V and 9 from J, leaving 16 bases between them. Germline values: CDR1 MNHNY, CDR2 SVGAGI (reference sequence). The CDR3 contains 14 residues. The CDR3 DNA reads as TGTGCCAGCAGTACTGAAAACGGTGATAAAAAACTGTTTTTT. It specifies CASSTENGDKKLFF.

The J gene is TRBJ2-7, the V gene TRBV20-1; 8 nucleotides align to TRBD1. The CDR3 loop spans 16 amino acids. CDR1 is DFQATT, CDR2 SNEGSKA, per germline (reference sequence). Germline trimming cut 1 base from V and 2 bases from J; bases unmatched to any gene: 10. The CDR3 DNA reads as TGCAGTGCTAGAGGGACAGGGTTTTTTTCGACCTACGAGCAGTACTTC. Translating gives CSARGTGFFSTYEQYF.

The chain uses TRBV5-1 and TRBJ1-4, with TRBD1 as a possible D gene (5 bases). CDR1 is SGHRS and CDR2 is YFSETQ in the germline V gene. CDR3 length: 14 residues. V was pared by 0 bases and J by 3 bases, with 6 bases between. The CDR3 region is CASSLETANEKLFF. As DNA, the CDR3 is TGCGCCAGCAGCTTGGAGACAGCTAATGAAAAACTGTTTTTT.

The table lists this clonotype with a few counts. Here the CDR3 reads CASSRSRGMTVANEKLFF. In DNA form, the CDR3 reads TGTGCCAGCAGCCGGAGCAGGGGGATGACGGTAGCTAATGAAAAACTGTTTTTT. J is TRBJ1-4 and V is TRBV7-2; 7 positions agree with TRBD1. Germline CDR1 is SGHTA and CDR2 is FQGNSA. Germline trimming cut 5 bases from V and 3 bases from J; bases unmatched to any gene: 15. This CDR3 comprises 18 residues. The variable domain in full, completed from reference TRBV7-2 and TRBJ1-4, reads GAGVSQSPSNKVTEKGKDVELRCDPISGHTALYWYRQSLGQGLEFLIYFQGNSAPDKSGLPSDRFSAERTGGSVSTLTIQRTQQEDSAVYLCASSRSRGMTVANEKLFFGSGTQLSVL.

The chain uses TRBV7-2 and TRBJ2-7, with D maybe TRBD2 (5 bases). The ends were cut back, 1 base at V and 11 bases at J, with 12 bases in the middle. The length of the CDR3 is 12 residues. The germline V gene has CDR1 SGHTA and CDR2 FQGNSA. The CDR3 bases are TGTGCCAGCAGCTTAGGGAGCGGCCCTAAGTACTTC. Residues: CASSLGSGPKYF. The full variable domain, in which reference TRBV7-2 and TRBJ2-7 provide the parts outside the CDR3, is GAGVSQSPSNKVTEKGKDVELRCDPISGHTALYWYRQSLGQGLEFLIYFQGNSAPDKSGLPSDRFSAERTGGSVSTLTIQRTQQEDSAVYLCASSLGSGPKYFGPGTRLTVT.